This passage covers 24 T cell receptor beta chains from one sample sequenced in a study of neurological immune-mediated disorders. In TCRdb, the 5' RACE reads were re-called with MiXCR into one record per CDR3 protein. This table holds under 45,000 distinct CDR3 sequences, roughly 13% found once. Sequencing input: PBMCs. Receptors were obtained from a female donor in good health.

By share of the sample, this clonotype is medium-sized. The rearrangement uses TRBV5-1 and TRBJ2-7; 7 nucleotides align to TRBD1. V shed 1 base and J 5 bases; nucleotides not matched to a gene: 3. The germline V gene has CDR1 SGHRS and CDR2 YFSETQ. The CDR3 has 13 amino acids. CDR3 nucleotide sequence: TGCGCCAGCAGCTTGACAGGGGCGGACGAGCAGTACTTC. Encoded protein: CASSLTGADEQYF.

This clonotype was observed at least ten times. The CDR3: CASSLIPLGGTYGYTF. CDR3 coding DNA: TGTGCCAGCAGCTTAATACCCCTCGGGGGCACCTATGGCTACACCTTC. This chain links TRBV7-2 with TRBJ1-2, with D tentatively TRBD1 (6 bases). CDR3 size: 16 residues. Trimming removed 2 bases at V and 4 bases at J, with 17 bases between. Germline-derived CDR1 and CDR2 are SGHTA and FQGNSA.

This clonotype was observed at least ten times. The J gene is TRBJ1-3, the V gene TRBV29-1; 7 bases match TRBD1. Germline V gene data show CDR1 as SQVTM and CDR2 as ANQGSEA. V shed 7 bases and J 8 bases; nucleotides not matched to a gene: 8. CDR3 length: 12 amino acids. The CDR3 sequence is CSASTGADTIYF. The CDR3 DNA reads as TGCAGCGCTTCAACAGGGGCGGACACCATATATTTT.

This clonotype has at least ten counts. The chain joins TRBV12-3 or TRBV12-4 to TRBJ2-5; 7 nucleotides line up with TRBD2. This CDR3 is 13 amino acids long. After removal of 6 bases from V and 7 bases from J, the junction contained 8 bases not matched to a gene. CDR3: CASSVAGPGTQYF. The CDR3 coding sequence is TGTGCCAGCAGCGTAGCGGGCCCAGGGACCCAGTACTTC.

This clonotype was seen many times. The CDR3 DNA reads TGTGCCACCAGCGACCGGACCGGAATCTCAGATACGCAGTATTTT. It specifies CATSDRTGISDTQYF. This sequence joins TRBV15 and TRBJ2-3; D is unresolved. Trimming took off 5 bases at V and 4 bases at J, with 16 bases between the two ends. The CDR3 contains 15 residues. Germline V gene lookup returns CDR1 LNHNV and CDR2 YYDKDF (reference sequence).

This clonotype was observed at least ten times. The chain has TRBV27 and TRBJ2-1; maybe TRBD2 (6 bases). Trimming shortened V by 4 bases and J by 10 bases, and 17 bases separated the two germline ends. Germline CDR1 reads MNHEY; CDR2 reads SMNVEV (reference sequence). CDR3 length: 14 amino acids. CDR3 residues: CASSYRPGGAEQFF. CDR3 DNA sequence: TGTGCCAGCAGTTACCGGCCCGGAGGGGCCGAGCAGTTCTTC.

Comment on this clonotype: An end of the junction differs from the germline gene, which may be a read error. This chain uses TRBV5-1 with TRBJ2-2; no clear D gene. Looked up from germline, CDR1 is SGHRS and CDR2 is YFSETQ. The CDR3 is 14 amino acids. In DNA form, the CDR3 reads TGCCCCAGCAGTCTATCCGGCAACACCGGGGAGCTGTTTTTT. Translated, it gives CPSSLSGNTGELFF.

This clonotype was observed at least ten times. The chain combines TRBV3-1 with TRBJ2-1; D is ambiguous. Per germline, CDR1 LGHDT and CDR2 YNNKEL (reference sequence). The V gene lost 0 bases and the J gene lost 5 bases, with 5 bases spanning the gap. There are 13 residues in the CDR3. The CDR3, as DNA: TGTGCCAGCAGCCAAGAAGCCCACAATGAGCAGTTCTTC. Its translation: CASSQEAHNEQFF.

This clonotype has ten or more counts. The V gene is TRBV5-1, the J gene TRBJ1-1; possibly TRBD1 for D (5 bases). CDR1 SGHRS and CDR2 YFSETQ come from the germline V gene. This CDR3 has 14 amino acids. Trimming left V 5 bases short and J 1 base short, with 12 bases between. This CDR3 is CASRTERGNTEAFF. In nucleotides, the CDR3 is TGCGCCAGCAGGACAGAGCGGGGGAACACTGAAGCTTTCTTT.

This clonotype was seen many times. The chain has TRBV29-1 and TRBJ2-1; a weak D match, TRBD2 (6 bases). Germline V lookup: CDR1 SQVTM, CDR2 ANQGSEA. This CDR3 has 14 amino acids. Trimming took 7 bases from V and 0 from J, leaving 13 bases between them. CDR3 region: CSGPTGGSYNEQFF. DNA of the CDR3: TGCAGCGGCCCCACCGGGGGCTCCTACAATGAGCAGTTCTTC.

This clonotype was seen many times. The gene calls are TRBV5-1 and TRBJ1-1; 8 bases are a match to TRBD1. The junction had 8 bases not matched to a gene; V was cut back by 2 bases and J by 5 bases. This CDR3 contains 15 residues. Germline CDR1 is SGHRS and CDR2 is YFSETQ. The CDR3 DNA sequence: TGCGCCAGCAGCTTACCTTCAGGGGGCGGAACTGAAGCTTTCTTT. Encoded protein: CASSLPSGGGTEAFF.

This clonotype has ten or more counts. The CDR3 DNA reads as TGCGCCAGCAGCTTGGAACGGAACTATGGCTACACCTTC. This codes for CASSLERNYGYTF. This rearrangement joins TRBV5-1 to TRBJ1-2; the D is unclear. Germline CDR1 reads SGHRS; CDR2 reads YFSETQ. V dropped 0 bases and J dropped 2 bases, with 5 bases sitting between them. The CDR3 is 13 amino acids.

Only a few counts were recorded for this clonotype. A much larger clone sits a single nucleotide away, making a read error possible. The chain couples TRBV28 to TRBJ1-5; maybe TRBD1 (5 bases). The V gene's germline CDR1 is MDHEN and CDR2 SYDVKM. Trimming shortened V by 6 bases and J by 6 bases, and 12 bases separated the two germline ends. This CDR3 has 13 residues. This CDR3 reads CASSYEGCQPQHF. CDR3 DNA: TGTGCCAGCAGCTACGAGGGGTGTCAGCCCCAGCATTTT.

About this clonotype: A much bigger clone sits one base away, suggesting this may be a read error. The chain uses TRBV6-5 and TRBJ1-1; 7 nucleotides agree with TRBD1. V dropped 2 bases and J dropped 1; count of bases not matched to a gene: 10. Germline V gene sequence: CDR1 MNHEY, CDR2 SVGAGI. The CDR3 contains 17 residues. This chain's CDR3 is CASSYDPGTAKNTEAFF. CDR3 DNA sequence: TGTGCCAGCAGTTACGACCCCGGGACAGCCAAGAACACTGAAGCTTTCTTT.

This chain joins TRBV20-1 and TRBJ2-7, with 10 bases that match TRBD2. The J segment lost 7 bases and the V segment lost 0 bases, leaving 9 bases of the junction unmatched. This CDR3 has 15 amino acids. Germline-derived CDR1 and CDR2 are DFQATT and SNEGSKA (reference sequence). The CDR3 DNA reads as TGCAGTGCTAGAGATATCAGCGGGGGGGCGGGGGAGCAGTACTTC. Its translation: CSARDISGGAGEQYF.

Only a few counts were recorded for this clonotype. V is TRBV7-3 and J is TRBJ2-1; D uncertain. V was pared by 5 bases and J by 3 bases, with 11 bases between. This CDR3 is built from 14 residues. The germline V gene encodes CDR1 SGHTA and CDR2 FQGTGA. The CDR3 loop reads CASSRELNYNEQFF. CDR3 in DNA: TGTGCCAGCAGCCGAGAGCTAAACTACAATGAGCAGTTCTTC.

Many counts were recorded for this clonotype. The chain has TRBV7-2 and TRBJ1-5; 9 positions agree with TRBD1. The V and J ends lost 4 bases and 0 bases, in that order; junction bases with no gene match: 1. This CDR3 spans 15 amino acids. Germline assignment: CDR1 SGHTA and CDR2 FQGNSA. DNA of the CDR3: TGTGCCAGCAGCTGGACAGGGGCTAGCAATCAGCCCCAGCATTTT. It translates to CASSWTGASNQPQHF.

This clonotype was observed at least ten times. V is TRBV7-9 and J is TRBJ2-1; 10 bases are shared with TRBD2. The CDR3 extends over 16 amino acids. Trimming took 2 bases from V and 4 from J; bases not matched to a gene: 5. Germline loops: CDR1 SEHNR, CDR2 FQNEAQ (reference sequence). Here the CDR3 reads CASSLSLLAGYNEQFF. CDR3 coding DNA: TGTGCCAGCAGCTTATCCCTACTAGCGGGGTACAATGAGCAGTTCTTC.

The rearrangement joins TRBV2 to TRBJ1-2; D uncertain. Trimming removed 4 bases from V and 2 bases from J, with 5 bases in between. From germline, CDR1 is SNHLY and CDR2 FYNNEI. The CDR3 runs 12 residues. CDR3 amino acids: CASSGENYGYTF. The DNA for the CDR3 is TGTGCCAGCAGTGGAGAAAACTATGGCTACACCTTC.

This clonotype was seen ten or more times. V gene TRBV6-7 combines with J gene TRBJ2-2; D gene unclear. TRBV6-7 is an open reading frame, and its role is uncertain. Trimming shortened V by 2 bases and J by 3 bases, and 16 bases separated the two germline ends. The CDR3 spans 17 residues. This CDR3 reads CASSYHPDREDTGELFF. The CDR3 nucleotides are TGTGCCAGCAGTTACCATCCCGACCGAGAGGACACCGGGGAGCTGTTTTTT.

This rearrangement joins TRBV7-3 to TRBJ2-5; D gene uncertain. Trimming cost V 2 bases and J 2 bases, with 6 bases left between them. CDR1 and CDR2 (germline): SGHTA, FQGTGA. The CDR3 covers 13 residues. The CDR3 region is CASSLGVQETQYF. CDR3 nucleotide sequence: TGTGCCAGCAGCTTAGGAGTACAAGAGACCCAGTACTTC. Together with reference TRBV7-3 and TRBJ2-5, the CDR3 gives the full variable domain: GAGVSQTPSNKVTEKGKYVELRCDPISGHTALYWYRQSLGQGPEFLIYFQGTGAADDSGLPNDRFFAVRPEGSVSTLKIQRTERGDSAVYLCASSLGVQETQYFGPGTRLLVL.

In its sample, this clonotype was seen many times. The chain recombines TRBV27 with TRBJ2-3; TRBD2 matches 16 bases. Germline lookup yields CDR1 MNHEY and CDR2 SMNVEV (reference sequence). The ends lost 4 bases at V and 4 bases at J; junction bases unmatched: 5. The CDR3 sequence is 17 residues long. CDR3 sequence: CASSSGTSGRAADTQYF. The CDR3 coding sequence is TGTGCCAGCAGTTCCGGGACTAGCGGGAGGGCGGCAGATACGCAGTATTTT.

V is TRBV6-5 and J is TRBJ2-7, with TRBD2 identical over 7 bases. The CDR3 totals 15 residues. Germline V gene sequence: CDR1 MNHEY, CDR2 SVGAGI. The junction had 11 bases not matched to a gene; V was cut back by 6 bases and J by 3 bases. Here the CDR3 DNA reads TGTGCCAGCAGAGACGGGAGGCATTCTTACTACGAGCAGTACTTC. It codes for CASRDGRHSYYEQYF.

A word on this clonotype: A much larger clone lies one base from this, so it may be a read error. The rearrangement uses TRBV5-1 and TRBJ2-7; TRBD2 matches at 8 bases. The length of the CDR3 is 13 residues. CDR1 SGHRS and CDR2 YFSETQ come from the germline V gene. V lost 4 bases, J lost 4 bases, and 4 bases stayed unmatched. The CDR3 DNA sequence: TGCGCCAGCAGCCTTAGCGGGAAATACGAGCAGTACTTC. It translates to CASSLSGKYEQYF.